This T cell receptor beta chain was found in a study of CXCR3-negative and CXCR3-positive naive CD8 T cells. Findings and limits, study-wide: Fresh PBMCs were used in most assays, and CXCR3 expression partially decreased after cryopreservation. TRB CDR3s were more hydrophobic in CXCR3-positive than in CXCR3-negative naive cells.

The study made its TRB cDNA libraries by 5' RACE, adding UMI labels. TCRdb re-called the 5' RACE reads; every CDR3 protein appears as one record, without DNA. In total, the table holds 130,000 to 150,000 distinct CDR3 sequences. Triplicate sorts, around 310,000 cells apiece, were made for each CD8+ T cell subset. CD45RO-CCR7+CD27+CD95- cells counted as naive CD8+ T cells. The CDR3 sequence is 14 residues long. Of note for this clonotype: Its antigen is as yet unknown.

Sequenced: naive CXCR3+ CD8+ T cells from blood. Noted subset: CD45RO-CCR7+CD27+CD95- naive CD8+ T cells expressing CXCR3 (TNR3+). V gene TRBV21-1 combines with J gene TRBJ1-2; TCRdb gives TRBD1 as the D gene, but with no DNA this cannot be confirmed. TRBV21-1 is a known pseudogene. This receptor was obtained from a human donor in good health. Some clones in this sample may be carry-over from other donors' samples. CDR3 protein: CASSSTGGAGGYTF.